This TCR beta chain comes out of a study of shared clonotypes between healthy human individuals. Study outcomes and limitations: A few donors shared approximately 5% of their naive CD4 clonotypes. Clonotype sharing among donors likely depends on sequencing depth. As a rule, naive subsets had a larger estimated richness than memory subsets.

Participating donors were healthy, HIV-negative adults free of recent acute infections or vaccinations. The V end lost 7 bases, the J end lost 10 bases, and 18 bases lay between the germline ends. This CDR3 has 13 residues. Germline V gene data show CDR1 as SGHDT and CDR2 as YYEEEE. For this clone: What it recognizes is unknown.

Clones were sequenced by immunoSEQ multiplex PCR, and TCRdb holds only the in-frame ones, with some missing. The sample has millions of clones; just over 90% are singletons. The sequence derives from a man in his late teens or twenties in good health. Some clones in this sample may be carry-over from other donors' samples. The sequencing input was naive CD4+ T cells from PBMCs. Subset of the sample: CD45RA+ positively selected. This chain connects TRBV5-6 to TRBJ2-1; TRBD1 might be the D (5 bases). For the CDR3, the DNA is TGTGCCAGCGGACCTGAAGGGGTGAAGGAGCAGTTCTTC. Translated: CASGPEGVKEQFF.